The rows below give T cell receptor beta chains drawn from one sample of a study of blood T cell repertoires in COVID-19. Libraries were prepared by immunoSEQ multiplex PCR; TCRdb keeps only in-frame clonotypes and omits some of them. The table records about 250,000 clones, 84% of them present only once. The material sequenced was peripheral blood. All receptors come from a man between 50 and 59 years old with active or convalescent COVID-19. CDR3s include the opening cysteine and the closing phenylalanine or tryptophan. Fields, in order: J gene, clone size, V gene, D gene, CDR3 DNA, CDR3 protein. The D gene is left open where the match is weak. Size values are once, few and many counts, or a class for expanded clones, and some rows have none.

TRBJ1-1 | once | TRBV28 | TRBD1 | TGTGCCAGCGCCATAAACAGGGGGTCGACTGAAGCTTTCTTT | CASAINRGSTEAFF
TRBJ2-5 | . | TRBV19 | TRBD1 | TGTGCCAGTAGTATAGGTCAGGGGGCCGGGGAGACCCAGTACTTC | CASSIGQGAGETQYF
TRBJ1-5 | . | TRBV6-6 | TRBD1 | TGTGCCAGCAGTTACGGGGACAGGTCCGCAGACCTCCAGCATTTT | CASSYGDRSADLQHF
TRBJ1-6 | few | TRBV7-8 | TRBD1 | TGTGCCAGCAGCCAGTCCGACAGGGCGAATAATTCACCCCTCCACTTT | CASSQSDRANNSPLHF
TRBJ2-1 | . | TRBV9 | . | TGTGCCAGCAGCGTAGGACAGGCTTTGGATGAGCAGTTCTTC | CASSVGQALDEQFF
TRBJ2-3 | . | TRBV28 | . | TGTGCCAGCAGCCCTGGAAACGGGGGGCTTGGGCAGTATTTT | CASSPGNGGLGQYF
TRBJ2-3 | . | TRBV6-6 | . | TGTGCCAGCAGTTACTCCGGGGGTACAGATACGCAGTATTTT | CASSYSGGTDTQYF
TRBJ1-4 | once | TRBV7-8 | . | TGTGCCACCTCGACAGTAGTTAATGAAAAACTGTTTTTT | CATSTVVNEKLFF
TRBJ1-5 | . | TRBV7-9 | . | TGTGCCAGCAGCTCCCATGCGGGTAGCAATCAGCCCCAGCATTTT | CASSSHAGSNQPQHF
TRBJ2-6 | . | TRBV7-3 | . | TGTGCCAGCAGCTTACGCGGGATGGGCTCTGGGGCCAACGTCCTGACTTTC | CASSLRGMGSGANVLTF
TRBJ2-3 | . | TRBV3-1/TRBV3-2 | TRBD2 | TGTGCCAGCAGCCCTCTAGCGGGGGGGCTCACAGATACGCAGTATTTT | CASSPLAGGLTDTQYF
TRBJ1-3 | . | TRBV2 | . | TGTGCCAGCAACGGGGGGATCTCTGGAAACACCATATATTTT | CASNGGISGNTIYF
TRBJ1-5 | . | TRBV2 | . | TGTGCCAGCAGTGCTTATACAGCTAATCAGCCCCAGCATTTT | CASSAYTANQPQHF
TRBJ1-2 | . | TRBV6-6 | . | TGTGCCAGCAGTTATCGGGGAGGGGCCCCCGGTGGCTACACCTTC | CASSYRGGAPGGYTF
TRBJ1-1 | . | TRBV18 | . | TGTGCCAGCTCTCTCGACGGAGGGAACACTGAAGCTTTCTTT | CASSLDGGNTEAFF
TRBJ2-6 | once | TRBV5-1 | TRBD1 | TGCGCCAGCAGCAAGGACAGGGCCTCTGGGGCCAACGTCCTGACTTTC | CASSKDRASGANVLTF
TRBJ1-6 | . | TRBV4-3 | . | TGCGCCAGCAGCCAAGATACCCCCCGGACAGCTAATTCACCCCTCCACTTT | CASSQDTPRTANSPLHF
TRBJ1-2 | . | TRBV7-2 | TRBD1 | TGTGCCAGCAGCGACTCCACAGGGGGCAAGTACTATGGCTACACCTTC | CASSDSTGGKYYGYTF
TRBJ1-6 | . | TRBV2 | TRBD1 | TGTGCCAGGAGAGCAACAGGGGAGGCTTCACCCCTCCACTTT | CARRATGEASPLHF
TRBJ2-5 | once | TRBV20-1 | TRBD2 | TGCAGTGCTAGTATATTCCTAGCGGGGGGGCCTCGAGAGACCCAGTACTTC | CSASIFLAGGPRETQYF
TRBJ1-5 | . | TRBV27 | . | TGTGCCAGCAGTTTATCAGCCGGGATTGGCAATCAGCCCCAGCATTTT | CASSLSAGIGNQPQHF
TRBJ1-4 | . | TRBV20-1 | . | TGCAGTGCTAAAGACCAGGGGAAACTGTTTTTT | CSAKDQGKLFF
TRBJ2-4 | . | TRBV7-9 | TRBD2 | TGTGCCAGCAGCTCGGAATCACTAGCGGGGGGCGGAATCATTCAGTACTTC | CASSSESLAGGGIIQYF
TRBJ2-1 | . | TRBV10-3 | TRBD1 | TGTGCCATCAGAACAGGGGGCTTGTACAATGAGCAGTTCTTC | CAIRTGGLYNEQFF
TRBJ1-6 | . | TRBV11-2 | . | TGTGCCAGCAGCTGGAACAGGGACGGTTCACCCCTCCACTTT | CASSWNRDGSPLHF
TRBJ1-1 | . | TRBV7-2 | TRBD1 | TGTGCCAGCAGCCCCCACAGGGGGCAAACTGAAGCTTTCTTT | CASSPHRGQTEAFF
TRBJ1-1 | . | TRBV5-1 | . | TGCGCCAGCAGCTTGGAACAGAACACTGAAGCTTTCTTT | CASSLEQNTEAFF
TRBJ1-5 | . | TRBV6-2/TRBV6-3 | . | TGTGCCAGCAGTCTGATTGGGGGGATCGACCCCCAGCATTTT | CASSLIGGIDPQHF
TRBJ2-4 | . | TRBV6-4 | . | TGTGCCAGGTATTTCCCTAAAAACATTCAGTACTTC | CARYFPKNIQYF
TRBJ1-6 | . | TRBV6-1 | TRBD1 | TGTGCCAGCAGTGACCCGGCCGGGACAGGGGTTAATTCACCCCTCCACTTT | CASSDPAGTGVNSPLHF
TRBJ2-7 | . | TRBV9 | . | TGTGCCAGCAGCGTAGGAGGAGGGACGGGAGCCTACGAGCAGTACTTC | CASSVGGGTGAYEQYF
TRBJ1-5 | few | TRBV10-1 | TRBD1 | TGCGCCAGCAGTGACCTTTCCCGACAGGGGGCACGGAGGGGTTATAGCAATCAGCCCCAGCATTTT | CASSDLSRQGARRGYSNQPQHF
TRBJ2-3 | . | TRBV4-2 | TRBD2 | TGTGCCAGCAGCCAATTAGCGGGGAGCACAGATACGCAGTATTTT | CASSQLAGSTDTQYF
TRBJ1-1 | . | TRBV27 | . | TGTGCCAGCATTCCCAAGAACACTGAAGCTTTCTTT | CASIPKNTEAFF
TRBJ2-2 | . | TRBV25-1 | . | TGTGCCAGCAGTGAATTATCGGGAGGGGAGCTGTTTTTT | CASSELSGGELFF
TRBJ1-5 | . | TRBV7-2 | TRBD1 | TGTGCCAGCAGCTTAGCTGCGCGACAGGGGAGTGTAGGACAGCCCCAGCATTTT | CASSLAARQGSVGQPQHF
TRBJ2-1 | . | TRBV7-9 | . | TGTGCCAGCAGCTTAGGGGGGCAACAGTTCTTC | CASSLGGQQFF
TRBJ2-7 | once | TRBV2 | . | TGTGCCAGCAGTGTCCCCGACAGGAGCTCCTACGAGCAGTACTTC | CASSVPDRSSYEQYF
TRBJ1-4 | . | TRBV7-6 | TRBD1 | TGTGCCAGCAGCTTAGGGGCGGACAGGGCCCTCCCTGAAAAACTGTTTTTT | CASSLGADRALPEKLFF
TRBJ1-1 | . | TRBV6-5 | . | TGTGCCAGCAGTTACAGGGGGAACACTGAAGCTTTCTTT | CASSYRGNTEAFF
TRBJ2-2 | . | TRBV7-9 | TRBD2 | TGTGCCAGCAGCCCGCGGACTAGATCTTATCCCGGGGAGCTGTTTTTT | CASSPRTRSYPGELFF
TRBJ2-5 | . | TRBV19 | . | TGTGCCAGTTCCTGGGGAGCGGAAGAGACCCAGTACTTC | CASSWGAEETQYF
TRBJ2-7 | . | TRBV5-1 | TRBD1 | TGCGCCAGCAACAGGGGACAGGCAAACTACGAGCAGTACTTC | CASNRGQANYEQYF
TRBJ1-1 | . | TRBV28 | TRBD1 | TGTGCCAGCAGACGGACAGGGACGAACACTGAAGCTTTCTTT | CASRRTGTNTEAFF
TRBJ1-5 | . | TRBV6-2/TRBV6-3 | . | TGTGCCAGCAGCGAGGGCCGGACAGATAATCAGCCCCAGCATTTT | CASSEGRTDNQPQHF
TRBJ2-1 | . | TRBV7-2 | TRBD2 | TGTGCCAGCAGCAAAAGCGGGGGCTCCTACAATGAGCAGTTCTTC | CASSKSGGSYNEQFF
TRBJ1-1 | once | TRBV5-4 | . | TGTGCCAGCAGCTTGGGAGGGGGGAACACTGAAGCTTTCTTT | CASSLGGGNTEAFF
TRBJ1-4 | . | TRBV7-9 | . | TGTGCCAGCAGCTCATCGGGAGTTGTCGAAAAACTGTTTTTT | CASSSSGVVEKLFF
TRBJ2-4 | . | TRBV4-2 | TRBD2 | TGTGCCAGCAGCGCAGCGCGGGGGGCCCACATTCAGTACTTC | CASSAARGAHIQYF
TRBJ1-6 | . | TRBV2 | TRBD1 | TGTGCCAGCAGTCGGACAGGGGTGGGAAATTCACCCCTCCACTTT | CASSRTGVGNSPLHF
TRBJ1-6 | . | TRBV27 | . | TGTGCCAGCAGTCCCCTGGAGGCCGGAGCTTCACCCCTCCACTTT | CASSPLEAGASPLHF
TRBJ1-1 | . | TRBV4-1 | TRBD1 | TGCGCCAGCAGCCATAAGAGCTCCGGGACAGTGAACACTGAAGCTTTCTTT | CASSHKSSGTVNTEAFF
TRBJ2-7 | . | TRBV6-5 | TRBD2 | TGTGCCAGCAGTTGGGGGGGTTCCTACGAGCAGTACTTC | CASSWGGSYEQYF
TRBJ1-2 | . | TRBV5-4 | TRBD1 | TGTGCCAGCAGCTTGGATCTACAGGGGGTAGACTATGGCTACACCTTC | CASSLDLQGVDYGYTF